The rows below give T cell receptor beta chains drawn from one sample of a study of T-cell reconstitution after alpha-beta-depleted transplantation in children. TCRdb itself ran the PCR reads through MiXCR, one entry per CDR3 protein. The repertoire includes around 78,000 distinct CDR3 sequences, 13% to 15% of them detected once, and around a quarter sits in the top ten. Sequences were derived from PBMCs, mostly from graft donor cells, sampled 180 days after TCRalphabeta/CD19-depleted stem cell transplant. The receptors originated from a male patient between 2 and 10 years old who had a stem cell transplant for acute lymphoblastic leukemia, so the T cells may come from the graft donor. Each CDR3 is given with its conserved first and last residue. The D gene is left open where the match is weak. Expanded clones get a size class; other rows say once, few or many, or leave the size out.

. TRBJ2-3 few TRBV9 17 TGTGCCAGCAGCGTTGGGGACCCGCACCCTTTCACAGATACGCAGTATTTT CASSVGDPHPFTDTQYF
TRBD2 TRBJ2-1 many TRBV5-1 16 TGCGCCAGCAGCTTGGGGGGAGGGAGCTCCTACAATGAGCAGTTCTTC CASSLGGGSSYNEQFF
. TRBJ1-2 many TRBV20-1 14 TGCAGTGCTATAAGGGCCCCCAGAGGCTATGGCTACACCTTC CSAIRAPRGYGYTF
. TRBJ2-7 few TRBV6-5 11 TGTGCCAGCAACAGGGGAGGCGAGCAGTACTTC CASNRGGEQYF
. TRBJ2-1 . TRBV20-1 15 TGCAGTGCTAGAGGACAGGTAATCAACTACAATGAGCAGTTCTTC CSARGQVINYNEQFF
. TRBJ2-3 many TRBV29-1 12 TGCAGCGTTGCTCCTAGAGGGGATACGCAGTATTTT CSVAPRGDTQYF
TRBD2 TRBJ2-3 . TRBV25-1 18 TGTGCCAGCAGTGAACCCTCTAAGGAGCGGGAGGGCACAGATACGCAGTATTTT CASSEPSKEREGTDTQYF
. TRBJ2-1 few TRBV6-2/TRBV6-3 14 TGTGCCAGCACTCCCTGGGACTTTTACAATGAGCAGTTCTTC CASTPWDFYNEQFF
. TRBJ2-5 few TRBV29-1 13 TGCAGCGGGGCGGGAAGGTTTGTAGAGACCCAGTACTTC CSGAGRFVETQYF
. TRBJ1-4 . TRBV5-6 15 TGTGCCAGCAGCTTGTTCGGGACGAAGAATGAAAAACTGTTTTTT CASSLFGTKNEKLFF
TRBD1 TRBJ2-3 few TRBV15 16 TGTGCCACCAGCAGGCAGGGGGACAGGGGTACAGATACGCAGTATTTT CATSRQGDRGTDTQYF
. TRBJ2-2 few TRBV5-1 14 TGCGCCAGCAGCTTTCAGGGTAACACCGGGGAGCTGTTTTTT CASSFQGNTGELFF
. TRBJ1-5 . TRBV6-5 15 TGTGCCAGCAGTTACTCGAGGAGGGCGAAGCAGCCCCAGCATTTT CASSYSRRAKQPQHF
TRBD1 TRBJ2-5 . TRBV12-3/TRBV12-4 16 TGTGCCAGCAGTATCGGGACAGGGGGCTACCAAGAGACCCAGTACTTC CASSIGTGGYQETQYF
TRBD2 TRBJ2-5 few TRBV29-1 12 TGCAGCGCCCACTCGGGGGGAGAGACCCAGTACTTC CSAHSGGETQYF
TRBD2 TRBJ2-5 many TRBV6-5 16 TGTGCCAGCAGTTCCCTAGGAGCGGGGAGTTCGGAGACCCAGTACTTC CASSSLGAGSSETQYF
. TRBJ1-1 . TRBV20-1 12 TGCAGTGCGAGGACACCGAACACTGAAGCTTTCTTT CSARTPNTEAFF
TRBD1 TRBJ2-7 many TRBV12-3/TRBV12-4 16 TGTGCCAGCAGTTTTCTGGCGGACAGGGTCGGCAACGAGCAGTACTTC CASSFLADRVGNEQYF
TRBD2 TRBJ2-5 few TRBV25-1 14 TGTGCTGGGGACCGGGAGCGGGAGCGGGAGACCCAGTACTTC CAGDRERERETQYF
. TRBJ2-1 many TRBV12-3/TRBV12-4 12 TGTGCCAGCAGTTGGGGTGGAAATGGGCAGTTCTTC CASSWGGNGQFF
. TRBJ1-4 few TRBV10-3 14 TGTGCCATCAGGGAAGACAGCCCTAATGAAAAACTGTTTTTT CAIREDSPNEKLFF
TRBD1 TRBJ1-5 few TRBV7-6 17 TGTGCCAGCAGCCTAGGGACAGGAACTTATAGCAATCAGCCCCAGCATTTT CASSLGTGTYSNQPQHF
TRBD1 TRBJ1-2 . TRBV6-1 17 TGTGCCAGCAGCCAAAGGCAGGGGGTGTGGCGCTTCTATGGCTACACCTTC CASSQRQGVWRFYGYTF
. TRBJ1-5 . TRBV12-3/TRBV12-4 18 TGTGCCAGCAGTTTTAAGGTCGGGGTTAAAGGGAGCAATCAGCCCCAGCATTTT CASSFKVGVKGSNQPQHF
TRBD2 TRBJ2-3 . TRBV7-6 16 TGTGCCAGCAGCTTAGCGACTAGCTGGAGCACAGATACGCAGTATTTT CASSLATSWSTDTQYF
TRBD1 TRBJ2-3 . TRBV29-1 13 TGCAGCGTCGGGACAGGGCCTACAGATACGCAGTATTTT CSVGTGPTDTQYF
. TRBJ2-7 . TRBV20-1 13 TGCAGTGCTGAGGGACTTAGCGACTACGAGCAGTACTTC CSAEGLSDYEQYF
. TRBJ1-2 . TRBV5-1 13 TGCGCCAGCAGCTTCCAGGGACGGGATGGCTACACCTTC CASSFQGRDGYTF
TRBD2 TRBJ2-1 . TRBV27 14 TGTGCCAGCAGTAGCGGGAGTTCCTACAATGAGCAGTTCTTC CASSSGSSYNEQFF
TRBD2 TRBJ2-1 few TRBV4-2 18 TGTGCCAGCAGCCAAGATTATAGCGGGAGGTGGTCCTACAATGAGCAGTTCTTC CASSQDYSGRWSYNEQFF
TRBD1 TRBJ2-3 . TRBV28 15 TGTGCCAGCAGTTTGATTCACAGGGGGACAGATACGCAGTATTTT CASSLIHRGTDTQYF
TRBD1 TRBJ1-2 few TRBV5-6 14 TGTGCCAGCGCATGGGGGACAGGGAACTATGGCTACACCTTC CASAWGTGNYGYTF
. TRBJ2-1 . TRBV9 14 TGTGCCAGCAGCCCCTCGGGCCACAACAATGAGCAGTTCTTC CASSPSGHNNEQFF
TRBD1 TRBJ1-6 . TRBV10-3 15 TGTGCCATCAGTGAGTCGGGGTCAGGGGGCTCACCCCTCCACTTT CAISESGSGGSPLHF
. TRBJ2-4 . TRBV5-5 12 TGTGCCAGCAGCTTGGACACAACCTACCAGTACTTC CASSLDTTYQYF
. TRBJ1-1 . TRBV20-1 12 TGCCGTGTAAAGACAGGGAACACTGAAGCTTTCTTT CRVKTGNTEAFF
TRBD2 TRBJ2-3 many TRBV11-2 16 TGTGCCAGCCTGGGACTAGCGGGGGATTTTACAGATACGCAGTATTTT CASLGLAGDFTDTQYF
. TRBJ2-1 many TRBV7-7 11 TGTGCCAGCAGCTTAGGTCGGGGGCAGTTCTTC CASSLGRGQFF
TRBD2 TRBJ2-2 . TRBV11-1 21 TGTGCCAGCAGCTGGGCCGGGACTAGCGAATCGGCACTGCCGAACACCGGGGAGCTGTTTTTT CASSWAGTSESALPNTGELFF
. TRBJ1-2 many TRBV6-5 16 TGTGCCAGCCGATCAGAGCTAAGAAGGGGCACCTATGGCTACACCTTC CASRSELRRGTYGYTF
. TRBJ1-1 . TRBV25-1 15 TGTGCCAGCGGCCCGGGGCTACACGGAGGCACTGAAGCTTTCTTT CASGPGLHGGTEAFF
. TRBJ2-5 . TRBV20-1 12 TGCAGTGCTATAGGGGCCGGGGAGACCCAGTACTTC CSAIGAGETQYF
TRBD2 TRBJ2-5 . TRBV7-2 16 TGTGCCAGCAGCTCAATCGGGACTAGCGGGACGGAGACCCAGTACTTC CASSSIGTSGTETQYF
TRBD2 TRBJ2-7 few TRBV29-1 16 TGCAGCGTTGAGGCTAGCGGGGGGCCTCGGACTTACGAGCAGTACTTC CSVEASGGPRTYEQYF
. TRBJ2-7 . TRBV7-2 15 TGTGCCAGCAGCCCGGGGGCGGCCATCTCCTACGAGCAGTACTTC CASSPGAAISYEQYF
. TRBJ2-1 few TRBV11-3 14 TGTGCCAGCAGCTTAGTAGGGGGGGTTAATGAGCAGTTCTTC CASSLVGGVNEQFF
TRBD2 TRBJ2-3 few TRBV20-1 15 TGCAGTGCTAGAGGAGCGGGGGCCGGCACAGATACGCAGTATTTT CSARGAGAGTDTQYF
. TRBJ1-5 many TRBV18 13 TGTGCCAGCTCACGGGACACAAATCAGCCCCAGCATTTT CASSRDTNQPQHF
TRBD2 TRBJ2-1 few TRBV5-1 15 TGCGCCAGCAGCTTGACCGGCGGGAGGGCCAATGAGCAGTTCTTC CASSLTGGRANEQFF
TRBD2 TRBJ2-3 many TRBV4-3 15 TGCGCCAGCAGCCGCGAGGGCGGGAGGAGAGATACGCAGTATTTT CASSREGGRRDTQYF
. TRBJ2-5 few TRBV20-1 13 TGCAGTGCTGGATGGGGGGCTCCAGAGACCCAGTACTTC CSAGWGAPETQYF
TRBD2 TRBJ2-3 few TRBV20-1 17 TGCAGTGCTAGTCGGCTAGCGGGGGTGACTAGCACAGATACGCAGTATTTT CSASRLAGVTSTDTQYF
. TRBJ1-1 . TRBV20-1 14 TGCAGTGCTAGACAGGGCAGTTCGGACACTGAAGCTTTCTTT CSARQGSSDTEAFF
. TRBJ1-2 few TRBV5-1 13 TGCGCCAGCAGCTTGGAGACAAGGTTCCGCTACACCTTC CASSLETRFRYTF
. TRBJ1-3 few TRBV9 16 TGTGCCAGCAGCGCCGGCCGGGGGGCGCCCGGAAACACCATATATTTT CASSAGRGAPGNTIYF